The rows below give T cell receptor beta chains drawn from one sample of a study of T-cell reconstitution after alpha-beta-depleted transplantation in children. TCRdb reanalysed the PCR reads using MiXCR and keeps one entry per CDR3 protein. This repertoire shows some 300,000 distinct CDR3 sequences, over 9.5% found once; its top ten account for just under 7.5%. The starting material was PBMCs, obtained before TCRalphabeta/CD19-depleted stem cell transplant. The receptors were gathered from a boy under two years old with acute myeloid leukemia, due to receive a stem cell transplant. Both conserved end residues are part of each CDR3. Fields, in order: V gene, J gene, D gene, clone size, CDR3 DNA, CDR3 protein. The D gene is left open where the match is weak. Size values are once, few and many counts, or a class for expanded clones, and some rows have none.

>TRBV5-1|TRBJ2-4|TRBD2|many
TGCGCCAGCAGCCCGATAGCGGGGGGGCCAGACATTCAGTACTTC
CASSPIAGGPDIQYF
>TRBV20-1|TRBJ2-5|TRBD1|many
TGCAGTGCTAGGGACAGGGGGCAGGAGACCCAGTACTTC
CSARDRGQETQYF
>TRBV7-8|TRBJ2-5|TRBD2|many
TGTGCCAGCAGCCGTACTTTTAGCGGGGGACGGGAGACCCAGTACTTC
CASSRTFSGGRETQYF
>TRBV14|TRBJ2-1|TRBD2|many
TGTGCCAGTCATCCTAGCGGGAGTGGGGGTGAGCAGTTCTTC
CASHPSGSGGEQFF
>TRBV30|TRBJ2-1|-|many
TGTGCCTGGAGATTTTATTCCTACAATGAGCAGTTCTTC
CAWRFYSYNEQFF
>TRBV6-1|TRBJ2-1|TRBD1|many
TGTGCCAGCAAGGAATGGACAGGGGACTACAATGAGCAGTTCTTC
CASKEWTGDYNEQFF
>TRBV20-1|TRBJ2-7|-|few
TGCAGTGCTAGAGATGGGGATTCCTACGAGCAGTACTTC
CSARDGDSYEQYF
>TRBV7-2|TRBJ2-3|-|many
TGTGCCACCGGAGGGACCCATAGCACAGATACGCAGTATTTT
CATGGTHSTDTQYF
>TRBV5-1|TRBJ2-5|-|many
TGCGCCAGCAGCTTCCCTCTAGGCGGGATGAGAGAGACCCAGTACTTC
CASSFPLGGMRETQYF
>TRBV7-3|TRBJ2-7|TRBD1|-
TGTTCCAGCAGCTTAAGGTGGACAGGGGTCTCCGAGCAGTACTTC
CSSSLRWTGVSEQYF
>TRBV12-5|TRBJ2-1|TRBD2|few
TGTGCTAGTGGTTTGGGTCAGGCTAGCGGAGCCTACAATGAGCAGTTCTTC
CASGLGQASGAYNEQFF
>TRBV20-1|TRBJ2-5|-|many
TGCAGTGCTAGCCTAACATCGTGGAGGTACCAAGAGACCCAGTACTTC
CSASLTSWRYQETQYF
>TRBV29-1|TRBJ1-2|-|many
TGCAGCGTTGGGTGGGGGTTCAATAGTGGCTACACCTTC
CSVGWGFNSGYTF
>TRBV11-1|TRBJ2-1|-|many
TGTGCCAGCAGCTTACACGGCGGGCAGCTGGACAATGAGCAGTTCTTC
CASSLHGGQLDNEQFF
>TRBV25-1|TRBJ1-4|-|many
TGTGCCAGCAGTGAATGGGGAGGGCAGGGAGACGAAAAACTGTTTTTT
CASSEWGGQGDEKLFF
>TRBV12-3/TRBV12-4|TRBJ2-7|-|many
TGTGCCAGCAGTTTAGGTCCAGGGGTCTCCTACGAGCAGTACTTC
CASSLGPGVSYEQYF
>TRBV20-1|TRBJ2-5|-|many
TGCAGCGCCTACGGGAATGAAGAGACCCAGTACTTC
CSAYGNEETQYF
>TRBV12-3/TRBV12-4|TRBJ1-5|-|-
TGTGCCAGCAGTTCGGGCAGACAACAGCCCCAGCATTTT
CASSSGRQQPQHF
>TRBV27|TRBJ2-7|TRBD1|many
TGTGCCAGCAGTTTAAGGGTGCCGGGACAGGTCTACGAGCAGTACTTC
CASSLRVPGQVYEQYF
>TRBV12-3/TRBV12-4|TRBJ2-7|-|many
TGTGCCAGCAGTCCTATGCGGGGTGGGAGCTCCTACGAGCAGTACTTC
CASSPMRGGSSYEQYF